A single sample gave rise to the 30 T cell receptor beta chains below, sequenced in a study of shared clonotypes between healthy human individuals. Sequencing used immunoSEQ multiplex PCR; TCRdb keeps in-frame clones, though not all of them. The table has about 2.3 million clones, roughly 92% seen once. The specimen was naive CD4+ T cells from PBMCs. Described subset: CD45RA+ positively selected. All receptors derive from a man between 18 and 35 years old in good health. Some clones in this sample may be carry-over from other donors' samples.

The V gene is TRBV19, the J gene TRBJ2-6; D ambiguous. This CDR3 comprises 16 residues. V lost 6 bases, J lost 0 bases, and 12 bases lay in between. Germline V gene data show CDR1 as LNHDA and CDR2 as SQIVND (reference sequence). In DNA, the CDR3 is TGTGCCAGTAGCGGTAAGGGCCGCTCTGGGGCCAACGTCCTGACTTTC. The encoded protein is CASSGKGRSGANVLTF.

J is TRBJ1-2 and V is TRBV4-1, with D possibly matching TRBD1 (6 bases). Trimming left V 0 bases short and J 5 bases short, with 10 bases between. The CDR3 covers 14 residues. Germline values: CDR1 MGHRA, CDR2 YSYEKL. CDR3 amino acids: CASSQDQGRYGYTF. CDR3 nucleotides: TGCGCCAGCAGCCAAGATCAGGGGCGTTATGGCTACACCTTC.

This clone was recorded only once. The rearrangement links TRBV6-5 to TRBJ1-2; D is unresolved. The CDR3 is made up of 12 amino acids. Germline V CDR1 and CDR2: MNHEY, SVGAGI. V was cut by 6 bases and J by 0 bases, with 5 bases left in between. The CDR3 here is CASRKSNYGYTF. The CDR3 DNA reads as TGTGCCAGCAGAAAATCTAACTATGGCTACACCTTC.

This clone was seen repeatedly, ten times or more. The chain recombines TRBV18 with TRBJ2-5; TRBD2 matches at 11 bases. J gave up 3 bases and V 5 bases, and 5 bases lay outside the gene matches. The CDR3 covers 15 residues. Germline V gene lookup returns CDR1 KGHSH and CDR2 LQKENI. This CDR3 is CASSSGTSGEETQYF. The DNA of the CDR3 is TGTGCCAGCTCATCCGGGACTAGCGGAGAAGAGACCCAGTACTTC.

This chain links TRBV6-5 with TRBJ1-5; D is possibly TRBD1 (5 bases). This CDR3 spans 14 amino acids. Per the germline V gene, CDR1 is MNHEY and CDR2 is SVGAGI. Trimming cost V 4 bases and J 9 bases, with 16 bases left between them. The CDR3 is CASSSDSARAPQHF. For the CDR3, the DNA is TGTGCCAGCAGTTCTGACAGCGCTCGGGCGCCCCAGCATTTT.

The chain combines TRBV12-2 with TRBJ2-4; TRBD1, the table's D call, lacks a check against the DNA. TRBV12-2 is a listed pseudogene. The CDR3 contains 18 residues. The CDR3 region is CASRSLRQGALAKNIQYF. The CDR3, as DNA: TGTGCAAGTCGCTCCCTTCGACAGGGGGCGTTAGCCAAAAACATTCAGTACTTC.

The chain employs TRBV7-9 and TRBJ2-1; D tentatively fits TRBD1 or TRBD2 (5 bases each). Between the trimmed V and J ends, which lost 1 base and 8 bases, there was a span of 15 bases. The CDR3 length is 15 residues. Per germline, CDR1 SEHNR and CDR2 FQNEAQ (reference sequence). CDR3 sequence (DNA): TGTGCCAGCAGCTTAGGAGGAGTCGGGGCCGATGAGCAGTTCTTC. Translating it yields CASSLGGVGADEQFF. The full variable domain, in which reference TRBV7-9 and TRBJ2-1 provide the parts outside the CDR3, is DTGVSQNPRHKITKRGQNVTFRCDPISEHNRLYWYRQTLGQGPEFLTYFQNEAQLEKSRLLSDRFSAERPKGSFSTLEIQRTEQGDSAMYLCASSLGGVGADEQFFGPGTRLTVL.

The rearrangement uses TRBV2 and TRBJ2-7; 10 bases agree with TRBD2. V was clipped by 3 bases and J by 0 bases; unmatched bases: 5. Germline loops: CDR1 SNHLY, CDR2 FYNNEI. There are 16 residues in the CDR3. The CDR3 DNA reads as TGTGCCAGCAGTGAGGGACTAGCGAGGAGCTCCTACGAGCAGTACTTC. Its protein is CASSEGLARSSYEQYF.

This chain joins TRBV5-1 and TRBJ2-7; 10 bases are shared with TRBD2. V was pared by 0 bases and J by 6 bases, with 6 bases of the junction left unmatched. The CDR3 length is 15 residues. Germline CDR1 reads SGHRS; CDR2 reads YFSETQ. The CDR3 sequence: CASSLVVGTSAEQYF. The CDR3 nucleotides read TGCGCCAGCAGCTTGGTAGTTGGGACTAGCGCCGAGCAGTACTTC.

The DNA of the CDR3 is TGTGCCAGCAGCCGGACCCTTGGCTACACCTTC. This sequence encodes CASSRTLGYTF. The rearrangement links TRBV7-2 to TRBJ1-2, with unresolved D. Trimming left V 5 bases short and J 7 bases short, with 8 bases between. Germline CDR1 SGHTA, CDR2 FQGNSA. The CDR3 runs 11 residues.

V usage is TRBV30 and J usage is TRBJ2-7; 7 bases are a match to TRBD2. In germline, CDR1 is GTSNPN, CDR2 SVGIG (reference sequence). CDR3 length: 18 residues. Losses at the gene ends were 1 base for V and 1 base for J; bases not matched to a gene: 16. CDR3 region: CAWSGVVFSGRKSYEQYF. The CDR3 DNA is TGTGCCTGGAGTGGTGTGGTATTCTCCGGGAGGAAATCCTACGAGCAGTACTTC.

V is TRBV30 and J is TRBJ1-3, with D hard to call. V was trimmed by 3 bases and J by 0 bases, leaving 6 bases between them. The CDR3 has 13 residues. Germline lookup yields CDR1 GTSNPN and CDR2 SVGIG (reference sequence). The CDR3: CAWRLTSGNTIYF. CDR3 sequence (DNA): TGTGCCTGGAGACTCACCTCTGGAAACACCATATATTTT.

The chain carries TRBV2 and TRBJ2-7, with D possibly TRBD1 on 6 matching bases. The CDR3 loop spans 16 amino acids. In germline, CDR1 is SNHLY, CDR2 FYNNEI. The ends were cut back, 2 bases at V and 2 bases at J, with 16 bases in the middle. The CDR3 loop is CASSEQGIERTYEQYF. For the CDR3, the DNA is TGTGCCAGCAGTGAACAGGGGATAGAGCGGACCTACGAGCAGTACTTC.

This clone is a singleton in its sample. The chain links TRBV28 to TRBJ1-1, with a possible D match to TRBD1 (5 bases). CDR3 length equals 16 residues. V was cut by 4 bases and J by 3 bases, with 18 bases left in between. Germline values: CDR1 MDHEN, CDR2 SYDVKM. The CDR3 coding sequence is TGTGCCAGCAGTTCTCGATCCGTGGGGGGACACACTGAAGCTTTCTTT. Translating it yields CASSSRSVGGHTEAFF.

The chain uses TRBV5-1 and TRBJ2-2; D might be TRBD2 (5 bases). V lost 7 bases and J 4 bases, leaving 20 bases between the germline ends. Per germline, CDR1 SGHRS and CDR2 YFSETQ. This CDR3 spans 16 amino acids. This chain's CDR3 is CASAGSPTRATGELFF. The CDR3 nucleotides are TGCGCCAGCGCGGGCAGCCCTACCCGGGCCACCGGGGAGCTGTTTTTT. The whole variable domain, remainder taken from reference TRBV5-1 and TRBJ2-2, is KAGVTQTPRYLIKTRGQQVTLSCSPISGHRSVSWYQQTPGQGLQFLFEYFSETQRNKGNFPGRFSGRQFSNSRSEMNVSTLELGDSALYLCASAGSPTRATGELFFGEGSRLTVL.

The V gene is TRBV9, the J gene TRBJ2-7; D gene ambiguous. This CDR3 spans 13 amino acids. V was cut by 1 base and J by 0 bases, with 5 bases left in between. Germline CDR1 and CDR2: SGDLS and YYNGEE. In DNA form, the CDR3 reads TGTGCCAGCAGCGTACGGGTCTCCTACGAGCAGTACTTC. Its protein product is CASSVRVSYEQYF.

CDR3 coding DNA: TGTGCCAGCAGACCCCCCCCCACAGTGAATTCACCCCTCCACTTT. It translates to CASRPPPTVNSPLHF. The chain has TRBV28 and TRBJ1-6; D remains ambiguous. Germline CDR1 is MDHEN and CDR2 is SYDVKM. The CDR3 extends over 15 amino acids. Trimming took off 6 bases at V and 7 bases at J, with 16 bases between the two ends.

Of note for this clone: This CDR3 is also generated by other DNA sequences in the sample. This chain links TRBV19 with TRBJ1-5, with D possibly being TRBD1 (5 bases). CDR3 size: 13 residues. Germline CDR1 and CDR2: LNHDA and SQIVND (reference sequence). With 5 bases removed from V and 6 bases from J, the gap between germline ends came to 11 bases. Here the CDR3 DNA reads TGTGCCAGTAGTCCTAGGGGCCCTCAGCCCCAGCATTTT. It yields the protein CASSPRGPQPQHF.

CDR3 sequence: CASSLVLRGSSYNEQFF. The CDR3 DNA reads TGCGCCAGCAGCTTGGTCCTCCGCGGTAGCTCCTACAATGAGCAGTTCTTC. The chain recombines TRBV5-1 with TRBJ2-1; no definite D call. CDR3 length equals 17 residues. Between the trimmed V and J ends, which lost 0 bases and 0 bases, there was a span of 13 bases. Germline CDR1 reads SGHRS; CDR2 reads YFSETQ. The variable domain in full, completed from reference TRBV5-1 and TRBJ2-1, reads KAGVTQTPRYLIKTRGQQVTLSCSPISGHRSVSWYQQTPGQGLQFLFEYFSETQRNKGNFPGRFSGRQFSNSRSEMNVSTLELGDSALYLCASSLVLRGSSYNEQFFGPGTRLTVL.

The chain is built from TRBV28 and TRBJ2-7; D is undetermined. CDR1 MDHEN and CDR2 SYDVKM come from the germline V gene. The CDR3 runs to 13 residues. V lost 1 base and J lost 6, with 10 bases in between. In nucleotides, the CDR3 is TGTGCCAGCAGTTTATCCGTAACAGTCGAGCAGTACTTC. Residues: CASSLSVTVEQYF.

The CDR3 loop reads CASTYPGTSGKYEQFF. The CDR3 DNA reads TGCGCCAGCACCTACCCCGGGACTAGCGGGAAGTACGAGCAGTTCTTC. The V gene is TRBV5-1, the J gene TRBJ2-1; 13 bases map to TRBD2. The CDR3 runs 16 residues. From germline, CDR1 is SGHRS and CDR2 YFSETQ. The V gene end was trimmed by 6 bases and the J gene end by 10 bases; junction bases not matched to a gene: 13.

On this clone itself: A read error may account for a junction end that differs from germline. The V and J genes are TRBV14 and TRBJ2-1; 8 nucleotides agree with TRBD1. Germline V gene data show CDR1 as SGHDN and CDR2 as FVKESK. The length of the CDR3 is 18 residues. CDR3 residues: CASSKEGIRTGLYNEQFF. The CDR3, as DNA: TGTGCCAGCAGCAAAGAGGGGATAAGGACAGGGTTGTACAATGAGCAGTTCTTC.

The chain links TRBV2 to TRBJ1-5; tentative D call: TRBD1 (6 bases). The V gene lost 6 bases and the J gene lost 7 bases, with 16 bases spanning the gap. CDR1 is SNHLY and CDR2 is FYNNEI in the germline V gene. The CDR3 runs 14 residues. CDR3 sequence: CASRPLGGGQPQHF. DNA of the CDR3: TGTGCCAGCAGGCCATTGGGGGGCGGGCAGCCCCAGCATTTT.

This clone has a handful of counts. The chain carries TRBV28 and TRBJ2-1; D is undetermined. CDR1 and CDR2 (germline): MDHEN, SYDVKM. Deletions cut 8 bases from V and 1 base from J, with 15 bases between. CDR3 length: 15 residues. This chain's CDR3 is CASVGPWVSYNEQFF. DNA of the CDR3: TGTGCCAGCGTCGGGCCTTGGGTATCCTACAATGAGCAGTTCTTC.

The chain joins TRBV7-9 to TRBJ2-1, with 12 bases identical to TRBD2. Germline CDR1 is SEHNR and CDR2 is FQNEAQ (reference sequence). The junction had 8 bases not matched to a gene; V was cut back by 6 bases and J by 5 bases. The CDR3 is 16 amino acids. CDR3 sequence: CASSPIRTSGDNEQFF. CDR3 DNA sequence: TGTGCCAGCAGTCCAATTCGGACTAGCGGGGACAATGAGCAGTTCTTC.

The chain recombines TRBV5-1 with TRBJ2-6; D remains ambiguous. Per the germline V gene, CDR1 is SGHRS and CDR2 is YFSETQ. The ends were cut back, 0 bases at V and 0 bases at J, with 16 bases in the middle. CDR3 size: 19 residues. CDR3 sequence reads: CASSLEFEAVISGANVLTF. CDR3 nucleotide sequence: TGCGCCAGCAGCTTGGAATTCGAGGCGGTGATCTCTGGGGCCAACGTCCTGACTTTC.

The chain joins TRBV28 to TRBJ2-7; D remains unclear. Germline CDR1 is MDHEN and CDR2 is SYDVKM. The CDR3 is made up of 17 amino acids. V gave up 3 bases and J gave up 0 bases, with 18 bases separating them. The CDR3 spells CASSFPAARRSSYEQYF. The CDR3 coding sequence is TGTGCCAGCAGTTTTCCGGCCGCTAGGCGGAGCTCCTACGAGCAGTACTTC.

The chain has TRBV5-1 and TRBJ2-7, with D unresolved. V was shortened by 0 bases and J by 1 base, with 11 bases between the two germline ends. This CDR3 is 15 amino acids long. Looked up from germline, CDR1 is SGHRS and CDR2 is YFSETQ. CDR3 region: CASSLGARLSYEQYF. Here the CDR3 DNA reads TGCGCCAGCAGCTTGGGCGCCCGGTTGTCCTACGAGCAGTACTTC.

The chain is built from TRBV11-2 and TRBJ2-3; D not resolved. V dropped 4 bases and J dropped 2 bases, with 10 bases sitting between them. The germline CDR1 and CDR2 sequences are SGHAT and FQNNGV. This CDR3 comprises 14 residues. DNA for the CDR3: TGTGCCAGCAGCTCCGGCAGGCTCACAGATACGCAGTATTTT. It specifies CASSSGRLTDTQYF.

The gene calls are TRBV5-4 and TRBJ2-7; tentatively, D is TRBD1 (5 bases). V dropped 4 bases and J dropped 5 bases, with 13 bases sitting between them. The CDR3 totals 13 residues. Germline V gene sequence: CDR1 SGHNT, CDR2 YYREEE (reference sequence). The CDR3 nucleotides are TGTGCCAGCAGCACCCAGGGTACCCACGAGCAGTACTTC. Protein product: CASSTQGTHEQYF. Full variable domain (rest looked up from reference TRBV5-4 and TRBJ2-7): ETGVTQSPTHLIKTRGQQVTLRCSSQSGHNTVSWYQQALGQGPQFIFQYYREEENGRGNFPPRFSGLQFPNYSSELNVNALELDDSALYLCASSTQGTHEQYFGPGTRLTVT.